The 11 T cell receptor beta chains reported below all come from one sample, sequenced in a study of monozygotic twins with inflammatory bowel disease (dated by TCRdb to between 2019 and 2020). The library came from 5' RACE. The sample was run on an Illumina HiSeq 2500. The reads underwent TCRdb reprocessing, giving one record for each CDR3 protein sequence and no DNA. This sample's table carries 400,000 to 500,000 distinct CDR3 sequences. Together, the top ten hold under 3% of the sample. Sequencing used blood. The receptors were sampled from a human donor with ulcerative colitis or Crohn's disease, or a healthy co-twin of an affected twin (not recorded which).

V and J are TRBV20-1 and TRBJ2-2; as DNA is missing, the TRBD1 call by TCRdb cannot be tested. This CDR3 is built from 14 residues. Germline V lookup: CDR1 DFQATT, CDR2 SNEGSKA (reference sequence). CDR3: CSAPPTGNTGELFF.

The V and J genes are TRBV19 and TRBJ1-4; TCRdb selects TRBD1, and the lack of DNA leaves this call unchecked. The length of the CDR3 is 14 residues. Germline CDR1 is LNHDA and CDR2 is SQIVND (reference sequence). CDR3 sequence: CASSTQGVGEKLFF.

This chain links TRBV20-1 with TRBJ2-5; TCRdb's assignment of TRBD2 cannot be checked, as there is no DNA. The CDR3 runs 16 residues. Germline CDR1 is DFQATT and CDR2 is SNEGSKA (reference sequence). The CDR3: CSARAGGIGEGQTQYF.

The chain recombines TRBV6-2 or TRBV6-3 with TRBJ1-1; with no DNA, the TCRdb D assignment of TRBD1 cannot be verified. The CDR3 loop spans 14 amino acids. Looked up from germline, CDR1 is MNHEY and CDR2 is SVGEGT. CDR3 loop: CASASDRFRTEAFF.

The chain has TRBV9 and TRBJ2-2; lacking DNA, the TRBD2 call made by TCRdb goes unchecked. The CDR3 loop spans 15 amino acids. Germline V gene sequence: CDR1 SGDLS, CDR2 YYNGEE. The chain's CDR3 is CASSETQGGTGELFF. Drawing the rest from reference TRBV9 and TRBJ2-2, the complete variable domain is DSGVTQTPKHLITATGQRVTLRCSPRSGDLSVYWYQQSLDQGLQFLIQYYNGEERAKGNILERFSAQQFPDLHSELNLSSLELGDSALYFCASSETQGGTGELFFGEGSRLTVL.

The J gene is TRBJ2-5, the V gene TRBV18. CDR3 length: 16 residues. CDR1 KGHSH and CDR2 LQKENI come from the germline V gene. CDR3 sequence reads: CASSPQGRHLQETQYF.

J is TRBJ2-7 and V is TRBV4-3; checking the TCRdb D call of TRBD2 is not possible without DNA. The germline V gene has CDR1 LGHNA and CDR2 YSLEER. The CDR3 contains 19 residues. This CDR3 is CASSQENSGSSGVSYEQYF.

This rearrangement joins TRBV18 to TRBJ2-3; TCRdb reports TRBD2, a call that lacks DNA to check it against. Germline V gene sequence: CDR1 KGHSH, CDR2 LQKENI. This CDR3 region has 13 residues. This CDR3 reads CASSPTELGKQYF. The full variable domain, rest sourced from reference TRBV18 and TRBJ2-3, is NAGVMQNPRHLVRRRGQEARLRCSPMKGHSHVYWYRQLPEEGLKFMVYLQKENIIDESGMPKERFSAEFPKEGPSILRIQQVVRGDSAAYFCASSPTELGKQYFGPGTRLTVL.

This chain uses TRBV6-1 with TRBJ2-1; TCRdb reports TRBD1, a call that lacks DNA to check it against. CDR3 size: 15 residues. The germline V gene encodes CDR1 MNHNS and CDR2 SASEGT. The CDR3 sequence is CASSGGTGAYNEQFF.

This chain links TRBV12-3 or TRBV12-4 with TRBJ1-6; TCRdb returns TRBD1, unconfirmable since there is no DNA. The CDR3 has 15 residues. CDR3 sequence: CASSPGQGANSPLHF.

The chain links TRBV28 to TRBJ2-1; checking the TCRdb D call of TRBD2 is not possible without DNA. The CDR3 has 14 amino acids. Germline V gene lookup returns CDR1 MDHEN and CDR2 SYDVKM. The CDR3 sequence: CATFSGGLYNEQFF.